This T cell receptor beta chain was identified during a study of T cell responses to AZD1222 COVID-19 vaccine. Study-wide results and caveats: Mostly white British, mostly female donors; authors suggested clonal diversity may be underestimated. No day 14 peak samples; only post-peak repertoires were characterized.

The assay was immunoSEQ multiplex PCR, and TCRdb's table has in-frame clones only and misses some. The sample contains about 120,000 clones, around nine tenths of which appear only once. V lost 2 bases and J lost 6, with 15 bases in between. In germline, CDR1 is GTSNPN, CDR2 SVGIG (reference sequence). CDR3 size: 14 residues. Comment on this clone: Its antigen is undetermined.

Pooled samples include second doses given at about 4 or 12 weeks. The origin of this receptor is an adult who received the AZD1222 COVID-19 vaccine. Here the sequenced sample was peripheral blood, taken 28 days after the second AZD1222 dose. The chain has TRBV30 and TRBJ2-3; D remains ambiguous. The CDR3 nucleotides are TGTGCCTGGAGTCTCGGATTTCAGACGGATACGCAGTATTTT. This encodes CAWSLGFQTDTQYF.